These T cell receptor beta chains were read from a single sample in a study of control samples from healthy donors and cancer patients. Profiled with immunoSEQ multiplex PCR; TCRdb holds only in-frame clones, not every one. The table lists approximately 170,000 clones, about nine tenths of them singletons. Material for sequencing was blood. Every receptor here comes from a woman in her twenties or thirties in good health. The CDR3 runs from the conserved cysteine through the conserved F or W. Each record gives: D gene, V gene, clone size, J gene, CDR3 protein, CDR3 DNA. The D gene is left open where the match is weak. Some rows mark clone size as missing; the rest say once, few, many or name a class of expanded clone.

>TRBD1|TRBV3-1/TRBV3-2|NA|TRBJ2-2
CASSQDRRGLHTGELFF
TGTGCCAGCAGCCAAGATCGAAGGGGGCTGCACACCGGGGAGCTGTTTTTT
>NA|TRBV12-3/TRBV12-4|NA|TRBJ1-5
CASSSGWLQPQHF
TGTGCCAGCAGTTCAGGGTGGCTCCAGCCCCAGCATTTT
>TRBD1|TRBV4-2|once|TRBJ1-4
CASSQGENRGREKLFF
TGTGCCAGCAGCCAAGGTGAGAACAGGGGGCGAGAAAAACTGTTTTTT
>NA|TRBV7-9|NA|TRBJ2-7
CASSLSRVSNYEQYF
TGTGCCAGCAGCTTATCCAGGGTATCCAACTACGAGCAGTACTTC
>NA|TRBV27|NA|TRBJ1-5
CASSLGGGQNQPQHF
TGTGCCAGCAGTTTAGGCGGGGGGCAGAATCAGCCCCAGCATTTT
>TRBD2|TRBV7-8|once|TRBJ2-1
CASTSSGISYNEQFF
TGTGCCAGCACCTCTAGCGGGATCTCCTACAATGAGCAGTTCTTC
>TRBD2|TRBV30|NA|TRBJ2-1
CAWRGGLAGISYNEQFF
TGTGCCTGGAGGGGGGGACTAGCGGGGATCTCCTACAATGAGCAGTTCTTC
>NA|TRBV30|NA|TRBJ2-7
CAWTNVTYEQYF
TGTGCCTGGACTAACGTCACCTACGAGCAGTACTTC
>NA|TRBV3-1/TRBV3-2|NA|TRBJ1-3
CASSQVGGGNTIYF
TGTGCCAGCAGCCAAGTGGGTGGTGGAAACACCATATATTTT
>TRBD2|TRBV11-2|once|TRBJ2-3
CASSLGTSDTDTQYF
TGTGCCAGCAGCTTAGGGACTAGCGACACAGATACGCAGTATTTT
>TRBD2|TRBV10-3|NA|TRBJ2-3
CAISGASGSSDTQYF
TGTGCCATCAGTGGGGCTAGCGGGAGTTCAGATACGCAGTATTTT
>NA|TRBV5-1|NA|TRBJ2-3
CASSLGSDTQYF
TGCGCCAGCAGCTTGGGGTCAGATACGCAGTATTTT
>NA|TRBV12-5|NA|TRBJ1-4
CASGLDEKLFF
TGTGCTAGTGGTTTGGATGAAAAACTGTTTTTT
>TRBD1|TRBV27|few|TRBJ1-5
CASSPGTGGGYSNQPQHF
TGTGCCAGCAGCCCCGGGACAGGGGGCGGATATAGCAATCAGCCCCAGCATTTT
>NA|TRBV5-1|once|TRBJ2-3
CASSPGQSTDTQYF
TGCGCCAGCAGTCCGGGACAAAGCACAGATACGCAGTATTTT
>TRBD1|TRBV2|NA|TRBJ1-2
CASNRGRIDYTF
TGTGCCAGCAACAGGGGGCGAATTGACTACACCTTC
>TRBD1|TRBV28|NA|TRBJ1-6
CASSPGQEDSSPLHF
TGTGCCAGCAGTCCCGGACAGGAGGATAGTTCACCCCTCCACTTT
>NA|TRBV3-1/TRBV3-2|NA|TRBJ1-2
CASSQDRVYGYTF
TGTGCCAGCAGCCAAGACAGGGTCTATGGCTACACCTTC
>NA|TRBV5-8|NA|TRBJ1-5
CASRSDGNSNQPQHF
TGTGCCAGCAGATCCGACGGAAATAGCAATCAGCCCCAGCATTTT
>NA|TRBV28|NA|TRBJ2-7
CASTRTVPREQYF
TGTGCCAGCACCCGGACAGTTCCTCGCGAGCAGTACTTC
>NA|TRBV7-2|NA|TRBJ2-2
CASSLRTGTGSGELFF
TGTGCCAGCAGCTTACGAACCGGGACCGGCTCCGGGGAGCTGTTTTTT
>NA|TRBV18|once|TRBJ1-1
CASSPSGYEAFF
TGTGCCAGCTCCCCCTCCGGGTATGAAGCTTTCTTT
>TRBD1|TRBV5-4|NA|TRBJ1-4
CASSDRVTNEKLFF
TGTGCCAGCAGCGACAGGGTTACTAATGAAAAACTGTTTTTT
>TRBD2|TRBV11-3|NA|TRBJ2-3
CASSFSSGTDTQYF
TGTGCCAGCAGCTTCTCTAGCGGGACAGATACGCAGTATTTT
>NA|TRBV5-1|NA|TRBJ1-4
CASRRQTNEKLFF
TGCGCCAGCAGAAGACAGACCAATGAAAAACTGTTTTTT
>TRBD1|TRBV29-1|NA|TRBJ2-5
CSVTGTGYQETQYF
TGCAGCGTTACCGGGACAGGGTATCAAGAGACCCAGTACTTC
>TRBD2|TRBV18|once|TRBJ2-3
CASSPPRLAGADTQYF
TGTGCCAGCTCACCACCCCGACTAGCGGGGGCAGATACGCAGTATTTT
>NA|TRBV5-6|NA|TRBJ1-1
CASSFSGTEAFF
TGTGCCAGCAGCTTCAGTGGGACTGAAGCTTTCTTT
>NA|TRBV12-3/TRBV12-4|once|TRBJ1-2
CASRPQGNYGYTF
TGTGCCAGCAGACCCCAGGGTAACTATGGCTACACCTTC
>TRBD2|TRBV6-1|NA|TRBJ2-3
CASSAAGGTDTQYF
TGTGCCAGCAGTGCAGCGGGGGGCACAGATACGCAGTATTTT
>NA|TRBV27|NA|TRBJ2-5
CASTQDQADYQETQYF
TGTGCCAGCACCCAGGACCAAGCGGACTACCAAGAGACCCAGTACTTC
>TRBD1|TRBV28|NA|TRBJ2-7
CASSFGQGYEQYF
TGTGCCAGCAGTTTCGGACAGGGCTACGAGCAGTACTTC
>TRBD2|TRBV7-9|NA|TRBJ2-1
CASSLLAGYNEQFF
TGTGCCAGCAGCTTACTAGCGGGGTACAATGAGCAGTTCTTC
>TRBD2|TRBV7-9|NA|TRBJ2-1
CASSLTGTSGNEQFF
TGTGCCAGCAGTTTAACCGGGACTAGCGGCAATGAGCAGTTCTTC
>NA|TRBV21-1|NA|TRBJ2-1
CASSKDRGFNEQFF
TGTGCCAGCAGCAAAGACAGGGGGTTCAATGAGCAGTTCTTC